This entry concerns a single T cell receptor (beta chain). This record comes from a study of blood T cell repertoires in COVID-19. As for the study in general: Whether acute or convalescent, the COVID-19 samples came from the United States, Italy and Spain.

Measured with immunoSEQ multiplex PCR; TCRdb has only the in-frame clones, and not every one. This sample has some 250,000 clones; around four fifths occur once, and the top ten carry roughly 8.7%. The CDR3 runs 17 residues. V gave up 5 bases and J gave up 4 bases; unmatched junction bases: 10. Germline V gene sequence: CDR1 SGHTA, CDR2 FQGNSA. The chain recombines TRBV7-2 with TRBJ1-6, with 8 positions matching TRBD1. The clonotype was recovered from a man aged 35-49 years with active or convalescent COVID-19. Sequencing input: peripheral blood. CDR3 loop: CASSQSTGAIYNSPLHF. In nucleotides, the CDR3 is TGTGCCAGCAGCCAATCGACAGGGGCTATTTATAATTCACCCCTCCACTTT.